Here is one TCR beta chain with its context. Its cognate antigen has yet to be identified. Nothing much larger sits one base from this clone, and base qualities are not available. The method was PCR. Instrument on record: Illumina HiSeq 4000. Bulk TCR libraries were made following a previously described method, with the TCR primers given in Table S5. Total RNA was purified with the Qiagen AllPrep DNA/RNA kit. Before analysis, reads from multiple sequencing runs of the same library were pooled. Processing in the source paper ran as follows. Reads were retained only if their TCR constant sequence matched exactly, and those retained reads were trimmed to 150 nt and grouped according to their 12-nt molecular barcodes. Reads in each barcode group were sub-clustered using a 15% Levenshtein threshold, and a quality-weighted consensus sequence was built for each RNA molecule. Non-functional sequences were filtered out, along with any lower-count sequence sitting one edit away from another sequence. Based on a fit of two negative binomial distributions, barcode sub-clusters having less than 20% of the maximum read count were discarded. TCRdb cleaned the public reads at Q25 with fastp, built clones with MiXCR and kept in-frame beta chains. Each CDR3 protein appears once, grouped with its most common genes and DNA. V and J calls and clone size were set by TCRdb, not the authors. The sample yields about 510,000 distinct CDR3 sequences; 20% to 25% were counted once. Clones ranked in the top ten supply under 0.85% of the sample.

This record belongs to a study of molecular identifiers for immune sequencing clone quantification (dated by TCRdb to 2016 to 2018). Study-level background: For a replicate experiment, RNA from roughly 18,000 or 92,000 naive CD8 T cells was divided into five aliquots, and four of the five aliquots were sequenced. This methods study used CD8 T cells to benchmark TCR RNA copy counting and molecular-identifier clustering-based TCR repertoire sequencing (MIDCIRS).

Points the paper makes about the study in general: Spiked-in Jurkat TCR RNA equivalent to a single cell was reported to be detectable even among one million naive CD8 T cells. Modeling estimated about three recovered TCR RNA copies per cell, compared with about 10 by digital PCR, which implies roughly 29% capture efficiency. In CMV-specific effector cells, over 98% of molecules were held by clones above 20 RNA copies, whereas under 1% of molecules were held by such clones in naive cells. Highly expanded clone sizes could be underestimated if identical TCR molecules share a barcode. The naive libraries included spiked-in Jurkat TCR RNA (about nine copies' worth), and this Jurkat TCR RNA is not part of the donor repertoire. When barcode sub-clustering was omitted, TCR diversity was inflated by chimeric consensus sequences, with chimeras reaching as high as 47%.

Libraries of naive CD8 T cells were built from 20,000 to 1,000,000 sorted cells, with 10%, 30% or 50% of the purified RNA used. On a BD FACSAria II, naive CD8 T cells were FACS-sorted as CD8+CD4-CCR7+CD45RA+ and collected into RLT Plus buffer. To test detection sensitivity, Jurkat RNA equal to around 10 TCR copies was added to samples of about 20,000-1,000,000 naive CD8 T cells. CD8 T cells were enriched using RosetteSep CD8+ T Cell Enrichment Cocktail and Ficoll-Paque, and the enriched cells then underwent ACK red cell lysis. This receptor was identified in a human donor in good health. Some libraries in this study had Jurkat cell RNA spiked in. The sequenced sample was naive CD8+ T cells from blood, with Jurkat cell RNA spiked in. What the cell subset or site label conveys for this sample: FACS-sorted CD8+CD4-CCR7+CD45RA+ naive T cells.

The CDR3 region has the sequence CASSLSRGALEQYF. The nucleotide sequence reads as follows: TGTGCCAGCAGTTTAAGTCGGGGGGCCCTCGAGCAGTACTTC. Recombination connected TRBV27 to TRBJ2-7; matching of 7 bases hints at TRBD2 as the D gene. In the germline V gene (reference sequence), CDR1 corresponds to MNHEY and CDR2 to SMNVEV. Inclusive of the bounding cysteine and phenylalanine, the CDR3 is 14 residues long. Kept here is only the CDR3 DNA, which spans 42 bases and is read in frame from base 1. V and J are truncated by 2 bases and 6 bases respectively, leaving an intervening sequence of 14 bases.